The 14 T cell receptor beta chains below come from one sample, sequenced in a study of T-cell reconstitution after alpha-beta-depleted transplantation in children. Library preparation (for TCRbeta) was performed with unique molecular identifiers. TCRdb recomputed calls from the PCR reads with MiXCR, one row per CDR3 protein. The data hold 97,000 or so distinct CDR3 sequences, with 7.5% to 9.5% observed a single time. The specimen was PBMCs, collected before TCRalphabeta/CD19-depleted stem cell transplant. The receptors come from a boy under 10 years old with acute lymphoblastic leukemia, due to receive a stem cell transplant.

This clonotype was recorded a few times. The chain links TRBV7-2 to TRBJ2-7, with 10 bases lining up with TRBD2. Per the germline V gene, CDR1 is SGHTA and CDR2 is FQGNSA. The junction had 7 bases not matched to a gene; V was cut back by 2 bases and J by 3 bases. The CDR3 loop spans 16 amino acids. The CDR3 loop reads CASSLRSGGGSYEQYF. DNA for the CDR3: TGTGCCAGCAGCTTAAGAAGCGGGGGGGGCAGCTACGAGCAGTACTTC.

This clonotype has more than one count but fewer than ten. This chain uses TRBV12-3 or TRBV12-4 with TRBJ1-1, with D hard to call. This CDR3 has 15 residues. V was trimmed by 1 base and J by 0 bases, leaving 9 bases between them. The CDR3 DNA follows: TGTGCCAGCAGTTTAGACGCGACCCTGAACACTGAAGCTTTCTTT. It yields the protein CASSLDATLNTEAFF.

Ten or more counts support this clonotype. The DNA for the CDR3 is TGTGCCAGCAGTAGGGCCTACACAGATACGCAGTATTTT. This gives the protein CASSRAYTDTQYF. This sequence joins TRBV27 and TRBJ2-3; D is uncertain. There are 13 residues in the CDR3. Germline V gives CDR1 MNHEY, CDR2 SMNVEV (reference sequence). V was clipped by 5 bases and J by 2 bases, with 8 bases between them.

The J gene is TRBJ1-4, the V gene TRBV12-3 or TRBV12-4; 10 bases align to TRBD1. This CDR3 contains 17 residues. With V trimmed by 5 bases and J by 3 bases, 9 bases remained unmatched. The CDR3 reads CASSRLRGQGANEKLFF. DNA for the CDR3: TGTGCCAGCAGTCGACTCCGAGGACAGGGGGCTAATGAAAAACTGTTTTTT.

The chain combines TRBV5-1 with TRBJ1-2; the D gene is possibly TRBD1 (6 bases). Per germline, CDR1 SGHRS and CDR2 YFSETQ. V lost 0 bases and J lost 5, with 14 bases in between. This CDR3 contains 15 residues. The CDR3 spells CASSLAQGVRYGYTF. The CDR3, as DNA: TGCGCCAGCAGCTTGGCACAGGGCGTCCGATATGGCTACACCTTC.

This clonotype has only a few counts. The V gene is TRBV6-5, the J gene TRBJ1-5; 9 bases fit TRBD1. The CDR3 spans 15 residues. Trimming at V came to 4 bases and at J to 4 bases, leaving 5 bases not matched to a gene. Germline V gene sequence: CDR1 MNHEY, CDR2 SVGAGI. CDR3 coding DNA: TGTGCCAGCAGTTCAACAGGGGGCCAAAATCAGCCCCAGCATTTT. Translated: CASSSTGGQNQPQHF.

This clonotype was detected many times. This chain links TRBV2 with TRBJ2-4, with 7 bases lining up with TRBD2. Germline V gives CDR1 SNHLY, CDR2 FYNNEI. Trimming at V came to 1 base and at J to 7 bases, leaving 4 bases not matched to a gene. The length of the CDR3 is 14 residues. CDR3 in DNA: TGTGCCAGCAGTGAAGTCAGGGAGGGGAACATTCAGTACTTC. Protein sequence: CASSEVREGNIQYF.

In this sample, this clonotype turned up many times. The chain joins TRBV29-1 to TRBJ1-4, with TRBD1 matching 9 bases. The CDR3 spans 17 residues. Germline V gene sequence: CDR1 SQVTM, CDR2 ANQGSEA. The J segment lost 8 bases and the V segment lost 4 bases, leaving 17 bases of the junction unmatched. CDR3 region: CSVANQGQGYEKEKLFF. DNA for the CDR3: TGCAGCGTTGCCAACCAGGGACAGGGATACGAAAAAGAAAAACTGTTTTTT. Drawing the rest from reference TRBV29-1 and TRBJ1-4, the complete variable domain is SAVISQKPSRDICQRGTSLTIQCQVDSQVTMMFWYRQQPGQSLTLIATANQGSEATYESGFVIDKFPISRPNLTFSTLTVSNMSPEDSSIYLCSVANQGQGYEKEKLFFGSGTQLSVL.

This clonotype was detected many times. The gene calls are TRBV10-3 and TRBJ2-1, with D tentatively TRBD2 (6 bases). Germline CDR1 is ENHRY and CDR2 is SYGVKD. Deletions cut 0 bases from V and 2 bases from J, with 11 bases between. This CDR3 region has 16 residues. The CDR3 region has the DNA TGTGCCATCAGTGAGTCTGCCTTAGCGGCCTACAATGAGCAGTTCTTC. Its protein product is CAISESALAAYNEQFF.

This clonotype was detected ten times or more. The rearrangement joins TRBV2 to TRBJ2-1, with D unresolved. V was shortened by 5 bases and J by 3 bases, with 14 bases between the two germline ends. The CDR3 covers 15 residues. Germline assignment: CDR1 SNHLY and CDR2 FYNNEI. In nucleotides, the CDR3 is TGTGCCAGCAGTCGGGTTCCAGGAGACTACAATGAGCAGTTCTTC. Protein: CASSRVPGDYNEQFF.

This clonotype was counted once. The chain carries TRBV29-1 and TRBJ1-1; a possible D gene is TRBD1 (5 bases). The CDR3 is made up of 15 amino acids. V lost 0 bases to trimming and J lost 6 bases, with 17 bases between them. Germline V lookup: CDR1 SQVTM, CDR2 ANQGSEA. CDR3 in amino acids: CSVEEGRTLGSEAFF. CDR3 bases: TGCAGCGTTGAAGAGGGCAGGACACTAGGGTCTGAAGCTTTCTTT.

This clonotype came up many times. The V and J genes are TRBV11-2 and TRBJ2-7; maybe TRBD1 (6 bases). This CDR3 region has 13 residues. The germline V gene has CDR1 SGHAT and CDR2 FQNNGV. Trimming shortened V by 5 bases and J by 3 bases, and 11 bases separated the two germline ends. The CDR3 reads CASSVRDNYEQYF. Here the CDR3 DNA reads TGTGCCAGCAGCGTCCGGGACAACTACGAGCAGTACTTC.

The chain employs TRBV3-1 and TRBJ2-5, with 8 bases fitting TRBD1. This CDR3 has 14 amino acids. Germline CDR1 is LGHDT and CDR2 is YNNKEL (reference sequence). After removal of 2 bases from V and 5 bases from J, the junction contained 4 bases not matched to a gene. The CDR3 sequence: CASSQRTGGETQYF. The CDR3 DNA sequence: TGTGCCAGCAGCCAACGCACAGGGGGGGAGACCCAGTACTTC.

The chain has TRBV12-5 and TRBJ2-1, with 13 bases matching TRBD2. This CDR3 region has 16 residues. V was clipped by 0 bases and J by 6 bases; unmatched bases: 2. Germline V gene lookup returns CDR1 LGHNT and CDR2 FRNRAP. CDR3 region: CASGLVRTSGGNEQFF. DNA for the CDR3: TGTGCTAGTGGTTTGGTACGGACTAGCGGGGGCAATGAGCAGTTCTTC.